A selection of T cell receptor beta chains follows, all from one sample in a study of cytomegalovirus exposure and HLA in healthy donors. Sequenced by immunoSEQ multiplex PCR; TCRdb stores in-frame clones only, minus some. In the table there are roughly 27,000 clones, approximately 62% of which are singletons. The sequencing sample was made of PBMCs. These receptors were obtained from a male donor in good health and CMV-seropositive. The CDR3 runs from the conserved cysteine through the conserved F or W. The D gene is left open where the match is weak. Part of the rows lack a size; the others show once, few, many or a class for expanded clones.

v_gene	d_gene	abundance	j_gene	CDR3aa	CDR3nt
TRBV6-1	TRBD2	NA	TRBJ2-7	CASSEETSGSYEQYF	TGTGCCAGCAGTGAAGAGACTAGCGGGAGTTACGAGCAGTACTTC
TRBV19	TRBD1	NA	TRBJ2-5	CASSSDRVSQETQYF	TGTGCCAGTAGTAGCGACAGGGTATCACAAGAGACCCAGTACTTC
TRBV27	TRBD1	NA	TRBJ2-1	CASSSLGQGLDEQFF	TGTGCCAGCAGTTCGCTGGGACAGGGCCTTGATGAGCAGTTCTTC
TRBV19	TRBD1	few	TRBJ1-2	CASSTPGQNYGYTF	TGTGCCAGTAGTACTCCGGGACAGAACTATGGCTACACCTTC
TRBV6-1	TRBD1	NA	TRBJ2-7	CASSGTGRRYEQYF	TGTGCCAGCAGTGGGACAGGGAGGCGGTACGAGCAGTACTTC
TRBV19	NA	few	TRBJ1-1	CASRRGRDNEAFF	TGTGCCAGTAGGAGGGGCCGGGACAATGAAGCTTTCTTT
TRBV6-6	TRBD2	few	TRBJ2-1	CASSYSGTSGRNEQFF	TGTGCCAGCAGTTATTCCGGGACTAGCGGGAGGAACGAGCAGTTCTTC
TRBV5-8	NA	NA	TRBJ1-4	CASSLGTVATNEKLFF	TGTGCCAGCAGTTTGGGGACTGTGGCCACTAATGAAAAACTGTTTTTT
TRBV5-6	TRBD1	NA	TRBJ2-7	CASSQGVGYEQYF	TGTGCCAGCAGCCAGGGGGTTGGATACGAGCAGTACTTC
TRBV2	TRBD2	NA	TRBJ2-3	CASSVYGGSADTQYF	TGTGCCAGCAGTGTTTATGGCGGGAGCGCAGATACGCAGTATTTT
TRBV7-6	TRBD1	NA	TRBJ2-5	CASSPGTGRETQYF	TGTGCCAGCAGCCCGGGGACAGGGAGGGAGACCCAGTACTTC
TRBV6-1	TRBD1	NA	TRBJ1-2	CASGDSYRGDYGYTF	TGTGCCAGCGGTGACTCTTACAGGGGCGACTATGGCTACACCTTC
TRBV28	TRBD2	NA	TRBJ2-1	CASSFGGVGYNEQFF	TGTGCCAGCAGTTTCGGGGGGGTGGGATACAATGAGCAGTTCTTC
TRBV9	TRBD1	NA	TRBJ1-1	CASSHRQGADTEAFF	TGTGCCAGCAGCCACCGACAGGGGGCAGATACTGAAGCTTTCTTT
TRBV29-1	NA	few	TRBJ2-2	CSVAGTLTGELFF	TGCAGCGTTGCTGGGACACTAACCGGGGAGCTGTTTTTT
TRBV5-6	NA	NA	TRBJ2-5	CASSMGARDEETQYF	TGTGCCAGCAGCATGGGGGCCAGGGATGAAGAGACCCAGTACTTC
TRBV6-5	NA	few	TRBJ2-4	CASSYRQKNIQYF	TGTGCCAGCAGTTACCGACAGAAAAACATTCAGTACTTC
TRBV13	TRBD1	few	TRBJ1-2	CASSPNRGGGYTF	TGTGCCAGCAGCCCTAACAGGGGTGGCGGCTACACCTTC
TRBV19	TRBD1	once	TRBJ2-7	CASSIRQGAHEQYF	TGTGCCAGTAGTATAAGACAGGGGGCCCACGAGCAGTACTTC
TRBV5-4	NA	NA	TRBJ2-2	CAIKGLNTGELFF	TGTGCCATCAAGGGACTGAACACCGGGGAGCTGTTTTTT
TRBV6-1	NA	once	TRBJ1-1	CASSTNRATEAFF	TGTGCCAGCAGCACAAACAGGGCTACTGAAGCTTTCTTT
TRBV19	TRBD1	NA	TRBJ2-1	CASSSRGQYNEQFF	TGTGCCAGTAGTTCTCGGGGACAGTACAATGAGCAGTTCTTC
TRBV12-5	TRBD2	NA	TRBJ2-7	CASGREAGGYEQYF	TGTGCTAGTGGTCGGGAGGCGGGGGGCTACGAGCAGTACTTC
TRBV9	TRBD1	NA	TRBJ1-4	CASSEGQGNEKLFF	TGTGCCAGCAGCGAGGGACAGGGTAATGAAAAACTGTTTTTT
TRBV6-5	NA	NA	TRBJ2-4	CASSYSTRNIQYF	TGTGCCAGCAGTTACTCGACAAGGAACATTCAGTACTTC
TRBV28	NA	NA	TRBJ2-1	CASSFTLARYNEQFF	TGTGCCAGCAGTTTTACACTAGCAAGATACAATGAGCAGTTCTTC
TRBV5-4	TRBD1	NA	TRBJ1-2	CASSRPGGQSNYGYTF	TGTGCCAGCAGCCGCCCAGGGGGCCAGAGTAACTATGGCTACACCTTC
TRBV25-1	NA	NA	TRBJ1-3	CASSDPSSGNTIYF	TGTGCCAGCAGTGATCCGAGCTCTGGAAACACCATATATTTT
TRBV28	NA	NA	TRBJ1-4	CASGWTAEKLFF	TGTGCCAGCGGATGGACAGCTGAAAAACTGTTTTTT
TRBV28	NA	NA	TRBJ2-1	CASSLSNEQFF	TGTGCCAGCAGTCTGAGCAATGAGCAGTTCTTC
TRBV5-1	NA	NA	TRBJ2-1	CASSLESDRFNEQFF	TGCGCCAGCAGCTTGGAAAGCGATAGATTCAATGAGCAGTTCTTC
TRBV7-2	NA	NA	TRBJ2-5	CASSLAGGAILETQYF	TGTGCCAGCAGCTTGGCTGGGGGGGCCATTTTAGAGACCCAGTACTTC
TRBV7-9	NA	NA	TRBJ2-7	CASSLPRASYEQYF	TGTGCCAGCAGCTTACCCAGGGCCTCCTACGAGCAGTACTTC
TRBV4-1	NA	NA	TRBJ1-2	CASSHLSRGFSGYTF	TGCGCCAGCAGCCATCTCTCCAGGGGATTTTCTGGCTACACCTTC
TRBV12-5	TRBD1	few	TRBJ2-2	CASGPGQGPSGELFF	TGTGCTAGTGGTCCGGGACAGGGGCCGTCCGGGGAGCTGTTTTTT
TRBV29-1	NA	NA	TRBJ2-1	CSPSGARHNEQFF	TGCAGCCCAAGTGGGGCGAGGCACAATGAGCAGTTCTTC
TRBV6-1	TRBD2	NA	TRBJ2-3	CASSGLAGRTDTQYF	TGTGCCAGCAGTGGACTAGCGGGAAGGACAGATACGCAGTATTTT
TRBV19	NA	few	TRBJ2-7	CASSIDSAGQGQNEQYF	TGTGCCAGTAGTATAGATTCTGCGGGCCAGGGGCAGAACGAGCAGTACTTC
TRBV5-1	TRBD2	NA	TRBJ2-1	CASSSPQRLAGDNEQFF	TGCGCCAGCAGCTCACCACAGAGACTAGCGGGAGACAATGAGCAGTTCTTC
TRBV2	TRBD2	NA	TRBJ2-2	CASLGLANTGELFF	TGTGCCAGCCTAGGACTAGCAAACACCGGGGAGCTGTTTTTT
TRBV14	TRBD1	NA	TRBJ2-5	CASSQAGGQETQYF	TGTGCCAGCAGCCAAGCAGGGGGACAAGAGACCCAGTACTTC
TRBV25-1	NA	few	TRBJ2-2	CASSEWGATGELFF	TGTGCCAGCAGTGAATGGGGAGCCACCGGGGAGCTGTTTTTT
TRBV9	TRBD1	NA	TRBJ1-5	CASSEGGQGPQHF	TGTGCCAGCAGCGAGGGGGGACAGGGGCCCCAGCATTTT
TRBV11-3	NA	NA	TRBJ2-3	CASSLRSGLTDTQYF	TGTGCCAGCAGCCTTCGTAGCGGACTCACAGATACGCAGTATTTT
TRBV6-1	NA	NA	TRBJ2-7	CASREDSISYEQYF	TGTGCCAGCAGGGAGGACTCTATCTCCTACGAGCAGTACTTC
TRBV2	TRBD1	NA	TRBJ2-1	CASSVNYRGSYNEQFF	TGTGCCAGCAGCGTGAACTACAGGGGAAGTTACAATGAGCAGTTCTTC
TRBV5-1	TRBD1	NA	TRBJ2-1	CASTLQPGQGINEQFF	TGCGCCAGCACTCTCCAACCGGGACAGGGGATAAATGAGCAGTTCTTC
TRBV19	NA	NA	TRBJ2-2	CASNPPGANTGELFF	TGTGCCAGTAATCCCCCGGGGGCGAACACCGGGGAGCTGTTTTTT
TRBV11-2	NA	NA	TRBJ1-4	CASSLYRRGEKLFF	TGTGCCAGCAGCTTATACAGGAGAGGTGAAAAACTGTTTTTT
TRBV6-4	NA	NA	TRBJ2-6	CASRSDSGANVLTF	TGTGCCAGCCGGTCAGACAGTGGGGCCAACGTCCTGACTTTC